A selection of T cell receptor beta chains follows, all from one sample in a study of T cells in Graves' hyperthyroidism and ophthalmopathy. Each CDR3 protein gets one entry after TCRdb re-called the multiplex PCR reads with MiXCR. The sample holds approximately 700,000 distinct CDR3 sequences, over 40% seen once. Sequenced input: peripheral blood or thyroid tissue (not recorded which). The receptors here all came from an adult man with Graves' disease, either hyperthyroidism or ophthalmopathy (not recorded which). Each CDR3 is given with its conserved first and last residue. Each record gives: J gene, clone size, V gene, D gene, CDR3 protein, CDR3 DNA. The D gene is left open where the match is weak. Clone size is not always given. Where it is, it says once, few, many or a class for expanded clones.

J: TRBJ2-7; size: -; V: TRBV20-1; D: -; CDR3: CSATGPPQYEQYF; DNA: TGCAGTGCCACGGGCCCCCCGCAGTACGAGCAGTACTTC
J: TRBJ1-2; size: many; V: TRBV19; D: TRBD1; CDR3: CASSIQGAESYGYTF; DNA: TGTGCCAGTAGTATCCAGGGGGCGGAGAGCTATGGCTACACCTTC
J: TRBJ1-5; size: -; V: TRBV19; D: TRBD1; CDR3: CASWDRASNQPQHF; DNA: TGTGCCAGTTGGGACAGGGCAAGCAATCAGCCCCAGCATTTT
J: TRBJ1-1; size: many; V: TRBV12-3/TRBV12-4; D: TRBD1; CDR3: CASSPGGEAFF; DNA: TGTGCCAGCAGTCCAGGGGGTGAAGCTTTCTTT
J: TRBJ1-6; size: -; V: TRBV6-2/TRBV6-3; D: TRBD1; CDR3: CASSYSGTGYSPLHF; DNA: TGTGCCAGCAGTTACTCGGGGACAGGTTATTCACCCCTCCACTTT
J: TRBJ1-2; size: many; V: TRBV2; D: -; CDR3: CSSPGGYTF; DNA: TGTTCGTCCCCGGGTGGCTACACCTTC
J: TRBJ2-6; size: -; V: TRBV7-9; D: -; CDR3: CASSSRGVGANVLTF; DNA: TGTGCCAGCAGCTCCAGGGGAGTTGGGGCCAACGTCCTGACTTTC
J: TRBJ2-2; size: few; V: TRBV29-1; D: -; CDR3: CSVRGWNTGELFF; DNA: TGCAGCGTCCGAGGGTGGAACACCGGGGAGCTGTTTTTT
J: TRBJ2-5; size: -; V: TRBV15; D: TRBD1; CDR3: CATSTGQGWETQYF; DNA: TGTGCCACCAGCACCGGACAGGGGTGGGAGACCCAGTACTTC
J: TRBJ1-4; size: -; V: TRBV20-1; D: -; CDR3: CSAGPGTVNEKLFF; DNA: TGCAGTGCTGGGCCCGGGACGGTGAATGAAAAACTGTTTTTT
J: TRBJ2-7; size: once; V: TRBV24-1; D: TRBD2; CDR3: CATRGTWARTRTSGRVYEQYF; DNA: TGTGCCACCAGGGGGACTTGGGCCCGCACCCGGACTAGCGGGAGAGTCTACGAGCAGTACTTC
J: TRBJ2-5; size: many; V: TRBV19; D: -; CDR3: CATSLTVQETQYF; DNA: TGTGCCACCTCCTTAACGGTCCAAGAGACCCAGTACTTC
J: TRBJ1-2; size: few; V: TRBV7-9; D: -; CDR3: CASSFNREGGYTF; DNA: TGTGCCAGCAGCTTTAATAGGGAGGGTGGCTACACCTTC
J: TRBJ1-1; size: -; V: TRBV19; D: -; CDR3: CASRTLPPGLMNTEAFF; DNA: TGTGCCAGTAGGACACTCCCACCGGGACTGATGAACACTGAAGCTTTCTTT
J: TRBJ1-6; size: -; V: TRBV11-2; D: -; CDR3: CASRETGPSSPLHF; DNA: TGTGCCAGCAGGGAAACAGGTCCCTCTTCACCCCTCCACTTT
J: TRBJ2-5; size: -; V: TRBV4-1; D: -; CDR3: CASGQGIGGETQYF; DNA: TGCGCCAGCGGCCAAGGGATCGGGGGAGAGACCCAGTACTTC
J: TRBJ2-7; size: -; V: TRBV20-1; D: TRBD1; CDR3: CSARDAGQGTYEQYF; DNA: TGCAGTGCTAGAGATGCGGGACAGGGTACCTACGAGCAGTACTTC
J: TRBJ1-5; size: -; V: TRBV19; D: -; CDR3: CARKSDRNSNQPQHF; DNA: TGTGCCAGAAAGTCGGACAGAAATAGCAATCAGCCCCAGCATTTT
J: TRBJ1-4; size: few; V: TRBV7-4; D: TRBD1; CDR3: CASSQTGVLEKLFF; DNA: TGTGCCAGCAGCCAGACAGGGGTGCTTGAAAAACTGTTTTTT
J: TRBJ1-1; size: -; V: TRBV20-1; D: -; CDR3: CSAREDNMNTEAFF; DNA: TGCAGTGCTCGTGAGGACAATATGAACACTGAAGCTTTCTTT
J: TRBJ1-4; size: -; V: TRBV7-9; D: -; CDR3: CASSSAQGGLEEKLFF; DNA: TGTGCCAGCAGCTCCGCCCAAGGGGGTTTAGAAGAAAAACTGTTTTTT
J: TRBJ1-5; size: many; V: TRBV10-3; D: -; CDR3: CAISADRNQPQHF; DNA: TGTGCCATCAGTGCGGACAGAAATCAGCCCCAGCATTTT
J: TRBJ1-2; size: -; V: TRBV29-1; D: TRBD1; CDR3: CSGTGTGVDYGYTF; DNA: TGCAGCGGGACGGGGACAGGGGTTGACTATGGCTACACCTTC
J: TRBJ1-2; size: -; V: TRBV12-3/TRBV12-4; D: -; CDR3: CASSLRVGGYTF; DNA: TGTGCCAGCAGTTTACGGGTTGGTGGCTACACCTTC